This T cell receptor beta chain emerged from a study of T cells after yellow fever vaccination. Overall study context: Preparation of the low-cell-number fractions used SMART-Seq v4 Ultra Low Input. Regarding the study as a whole: Weaker in magnitude, the secondary response showed a faster peak on day 5 versus 15. Post-booster samples contained most primary-vaccination clones (approximately 96% CD4, about 87% CD8).

A note on this clonotype: What it binds is not known.

A universal primer site and UMIs were added as TCR cDNA was made by 5'RACE template switching. Using its own MiXCR run on the 5' RACE reads, TCRdb lists one record per CDR3 protein. The sample includes hundreds of thousands of distinct CDR3 sequences, 18% of them seen just once. This sample comprised PBMCs, obtained before the yellow fever booster vaccination. The sequence was collected from a man between 18 and 35 years old who received the YFV17D yellow fever vaccine.

The CDR3 loop is CASSPTGGELFF. As DNA, the CDR3 is TGTGCCAGCAGCCCTACAGGGGGGGAGCTGTTTTTT. V and J are TRBV6-5 and TRBJ2-2, with D maybe TRBD1 (6 bases). The CDR3 has 12 amino acids. V lost 6 bases, J lost 8 bases, and 10 bases lay in between. In germline, CDR1 is MNHEY, CDR2 SVGAGI.